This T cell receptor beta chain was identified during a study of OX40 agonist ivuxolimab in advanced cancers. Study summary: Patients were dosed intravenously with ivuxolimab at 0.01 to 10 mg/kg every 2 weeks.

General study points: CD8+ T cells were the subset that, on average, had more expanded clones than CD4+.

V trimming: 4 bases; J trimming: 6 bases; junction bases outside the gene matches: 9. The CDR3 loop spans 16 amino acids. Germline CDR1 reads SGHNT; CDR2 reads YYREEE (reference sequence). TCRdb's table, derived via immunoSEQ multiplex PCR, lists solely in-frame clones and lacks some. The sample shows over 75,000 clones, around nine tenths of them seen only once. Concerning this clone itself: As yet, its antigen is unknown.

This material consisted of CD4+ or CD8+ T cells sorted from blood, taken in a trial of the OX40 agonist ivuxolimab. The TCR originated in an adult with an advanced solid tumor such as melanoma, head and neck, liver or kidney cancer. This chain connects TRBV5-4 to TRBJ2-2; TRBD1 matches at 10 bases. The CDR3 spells CASSQVGGTGAGELFF. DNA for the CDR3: TGTGCCAGCAGCCAAGTCGGTGGGACAGGGGCCGGGGAGCTGTTTTTT.